These 28 T cell receptor beta chains were sequenced from one sample in a study of T-cell reconstitution after alpha-beta-depleted transplantation in children (dated by TCRdb to the mid-2010s). The library relied on PCR. TCRdb lists the instrument as Illumina HiSeq 2500. To normalize quantification of the TCRbeta repertoire, the TCR libraries were built with molecular barcoding that relied on unique molecular identifiers. The public reads were reprocessed in TCRdb via fastp at Q25 and MiXCR, keeping in-frame beta chains. A single entry per CDR3 protein holds the most common genes and DNA from its merged rows. In this sample the table shows 230,000 or so distinct CDR3 sequences, 9.7% of which occur a single time. Approximately 4.7% of the sample is taken by the ten largest. This specimen consisted of PBMCs from the stem cell graft donor, obtained from the stem cell graft. The receptors shown here come from a human donor who donated a stem cell graft to a child with SCID.

For this clonotype: A much larger clonotype is one base distant, so this may be a read error. This chain uses TRBV5-5 with TRBJ1-5, with 7 bases lining up with TRBD1. Germline V lookup: CDR1 SGHKS, CDR2 YYEKEE (reference sequence). The CDR3 loop spans 15 amino acids. CDR3 residues: CASSFSITGAQPQNF. CDR3 nucleotide sequence: TGTGCCAGCAGCTTTTCTATAACAGGGGCTCAGCCCCAGAATTTT.

This clonotype was detected many times. The gene calls are TRBV5-1 and TRBJ1-1; 7 positions match TRBD1. The CDR3 length is 16 residues. Germline V gene sequence: CDR1 SGHRS, CDR2 YFSETQ. J gave up 0 bases and V 4 bases, and 9 bases lay outside the gene matches. CDR3 sequence reads: CASSPRDRPLNTEAFF. The CDR3 DNA is TGCGCCAGCAGCCCCCGGGACAGACCTCTGAACACTGAAGCTTTCTTT.

This clonotype occurred many times. The V and J genes are TRBV19 and TRBJ1-2; D remains ambiguous. The CDR3 has 14 amino acids. In germline, CDR1 is LNHDA, CDR2 SQIVND (reference sequence). The CDR3 sequence is CASAWAADNYGYTF. CDR3 DNA sequence: TGTGCTTCCGCGTGGGCAGCCGATAACTATGGCTACACCTTC.

The sample holds many counts of this clonotype. The rearrangement joins TRBV5-1 to TRBJ2-7; 11 bases agree with TRBD2. The V gene's germline CDR1 is SGHRS and CDR2 YFSETQ. The CDR3 is 15 residues long. Trimming cost V 2 bases and J 3 bases; bases outside gene matches: 4. The CDR3: CASSLTSGGYYEQYF. CDR3 nucleotides: TGCGCCAGCAGCTTAACTAGCGGGGGTTACTACGAGCAGTACTTC.

V is TRBV2 and J is TRBJ2-7; D uncertain. V was cut by 3 bases and J by 2 bases, with 11 bases left in between. The CDR3 extends over 14 amino acids. The germline V gene has CDR1 SNHLY and CDR2 FYNNEI. The CDR3 region has the DNA TGTGCCAGCAGTGAGACGGACGGCACCTACGAGCAGTACTTC. Amino acid sequence: CASSETDGTYEQYF.

This clonotype has a count of ten or more. The chain combines TRBV15 with TRBJ1-1, with 9 bases matching TRBD1. After removal of 0 bases from V and 5 bases from J, the junction contained 1 base not matched to a gene. This CDR3 has 14 residues. In germline, CDR1 is LNHNV, CDR2 YYDKDF (reference sequence). The CDR3 region is CATSREQGATEAFF. The DNA of the CDR3 is TGTGCCACCAGCAGAGAACAGGGGGCAACTGAAGCTTTCTTT. Drawing the rest from reference TRBV15 and TRBJ1-1, the complete variable domain is DAMVIQNPRYQVTQFGKPVTLSCSQTLNHNVMYWYQQKSSQAPKLLFHYYDKDFNNEADTPDNFQSRRPNTSFCFLDIRSPGLGDTAMYLCATSREQGATEAFFGQGTRLTVV.

The table lists this clonotype with many counts. This chain connects TRBV7-2 to TRBJ2-7, with 8 bases that match TRBD2. V lost 0 bases, J lost 3 bases, and 7 bases stayed unmatched. The CDR3 covers 16 residues. Germline V gene lookup returns CDR1 SGHTA and CDR2 FQGNSA. The CDR3 is CASSLAERGTFYEQYF. The CDR3 nucleotides are TGTGCCAGCAGCTTAGCTGAGCGGGGGACCTTCTACGAGCAGTACTTC.

This clonotype was observed at least ten times. The CDR3 is CASSGQGESPLHF. CDR3 DNA sequence: TGTGCCAGCAGTGGACAGGGGGAATCACCCCTCCACTTT. The V and J genes are TRBV12-3 or TRBV12-4 and TRBJ1-6, with 10 bases that match TRBD1. The V segment lost 5 bases and the J segment 10 bases; nucleotides outside the gene matches: 2. This CDR3 is 13 amino acids long.

The chain recombines TRBV12-3 or TRBV12-4 with TRBJ1-6; D uncertain. V gave up 9 bases and J gave up 5 bases, with 8 bases separating them. The CDR3 runs 12 residues. The CDR3: CASTSDNSPLHF. The CDR3 bases are TGTGCCAGTACATCGGATAATTCACCCCTCCACTTT.

This clonotype has a count of ten or more. The V call is TRBV29-1, the J call TRBJ2-7; D remains ambiguous. This CDR3 has 13 residues. V lost 5 bases and J 1 base, leaving 12 bases between the germline ends. Germline V lookup: CDR1 SQVTM, CDR2 ANQGSEA. The CDR3 loop is CSVTEARSYEQYF. In DNA form, the CDR3 reads TGCAGCGTTACCGAGGCTCGATCCTACGAGCAGTACTTC.

This clonotype appeared many times. The V gene is TRBV20-1, the J gene TRBJ1-5; TRBD1 matches 8 bases. The CDR3 is made up of 16 amino acids. Germline CDR1 and CDR2: DFQATT and SNEGSKA (reference sequence). Trimming removed 6 bases from V and 1 base from J; junction bases left unmatched: 11. CDR3 in DNA: TGCAGTGCGGTGGACAGGGTGCGGGGAAGCAATCAGCCCCAGCATTTT. It specifies CSAVDRVRGSNQPQHF.

This clonotype was detected many times. This sequence joins TRBV20-1 and TRBJ1-2; D possibly corresponds to TRBD1 (5 bases). V gave up 3 bases and J gave up 4 bases, with 12 bases separating them. The germline gives CDR1 DFQATT, CDR2 SNEGSKA (reference sequence). This CDR3 has 13 amino acids. CDR3 residues: CSASHPQGYGYTF. The CDR3 bases are TGCAGTGCTAGCCACCCGCAGGGCTATGGCTACACCTTC.

This clonotype was observed at least ten times. The CDR3 loop reads CSAPRGGDNEQFF. The DNA of the CDR3 is TGCAGTGCCCCTCGAGGTGGAGACAATGAGCAGTTCTTC. The chain recombines TRBV20-1 with TRBJ2-1; D uncertain. V lost 6 bases and J 5 bases, leaving 14 bases between the germline ends. Germline V gene sequence: CDR1 DFQATT, CDR2 SNEGSKA (reference sequence). CDR3 size: 13 residues.

The sample holds a few counts of this clonotype. The J gene is TRBJ1-2, the V gene TRBV5-5; 8 bases match TRBD1. Unmatched junction bases numbered 7, after V lost 2 bases and J lost 4 bases. This CDR3 is 15 amino acids long. Germline-derived CDR1 and CDR2 are SGHKS and YYEKEE (reference sequence). The chain's CDR3 is CASSLSFTGGYGYTF. Here the CDR3 DNA reads TGTGCCAGCAGCTTAAGTTTTACAGGGGGCTATGGCTACACCTTC.

This clonotype has ten or more counts. This chain links TRBV19 with TRBJ1-1; D call uncertain. The CDR3 has 12 amino acids. Germline assignment: CDR1 LNHDA and CDR2 SQIVND (reference sequence). The ends were cut back, 3 bases at V and 7 bases at J, with 9 bases in the middle. Here the CDR3 DNA reads TGTGCCAGTAGTATGTGGCCAGTTGAAGCTTTCTTT. Protein: CASSMWPVEAFF.

This clonotype was counted at least ten times. CDR3 nucleotide sequence: TGTGCCAGCAGCCAAGGACGGGCGGGCTCTGGAAACACCATATATTTT. Amino acids: CASSQGRAGSGNTIYF. The rearrangement uses TRBV3-1 and TRBJ1-3, with unresolved D. Trimming took 1 base from V and 0 from J, leaving 10 bases between them. CDR3 length: 16 residues. The germline V gene encodes CDR1 LGHDT and CDR2 YNNKEL (reference sequence).

This clonotype was counted ten times or more. The chain joins TRBV9 to TRBJ2-2; D is possibly TRBD1 or TRBD2 (5 bases each). With 1 base removed from V and 6 bases from J, the gap between germline ends came to 13 bases. Germline V CDR1 and CDR2: SGDLS, YYNGEE. This CDR3 is built from 15 residues. The CDR3 DNA reads TGTGCCAGCAGCGTATCCGTGGTGGGGGCCGGGGAGCTGTTTTTT. Translating it yields CASSVSVVGAGELFF.

This clonotype showed up many times. The gene calls are TRBV7-9 and TRBJ1-1, with unresolved D. This CDR3 region has 13 residues. With 3 bases removed from V and 1 base from J, the gap between germline ends came to 6 bases. Germline CDR1 SEHNR, CDR2 FQNEAQ (reference sequence). In nucleotides, the CDR3 is TGTGCCAGCAGCTTTTTCACGAACACTGAAGCTTTCTTT. The encoded protein is CASSFFTNTEAFF. The entire variable domain, with the rest obtained from reference TRBV7-9 and TRBJ1-1, is as follows: DTGVSQNPRHKITKRGQNVTFRCDPISEHNRLYWYRQTLGQGPEFLTYFQNEAQLEKSRLLSDRFSAERPKGSFSTLEIQRTEQGDSAMYLCASSFFTNTEAFFGQGTRLTVV.

The chain links TRBV3-2 to TRBJ2-3; the D call in the table, TRBD2, was not verified against the DNA. TRBV3-2 is a documented pseudogene. This CDR3 has 19 amino acids. CDR3 region: CASCFQTSGGAPGTDTQYF. In nucleotides, the CDR3 is TGTGCCAGCTGTTTCCAGACTAGCGGGGGGGCCCCCGGCACAGATACGCAGTATTTT.

The table lists this clonotype with many counts. The chain links TRBV20-1 to TRBJ2-7; D ambiguous. V lost 3 bases and J 5 bases, leaving 11 bases between the germline ends. CDR3 length: 12 amino acids. Germline values: CDR1 DFQATT, CDR2 SNEGSKA (reference sequence). For the CDR3, the DNA is TGCAGTGCTAGCGCCGTGGAAGACGAGCAGTACTTC. Translated, it gives CSASAVEDEQYF.

This clonotype appeared many times. This chain joins TRBV20-1 and TRBJ1-2; the D is unclear. V was cut by 7 bases and J by 5 bases, with 11 bases left in between. The CDR3 sequence is 11 residues long. CDR1 DFQATT and CDR2 SNEGSKA come from the germline V gene (reference sequence). The CDR3 protein is CSVGEWYGYTF. CDR3 bases: TGCAGTGTTGGGGAATGGTATGGCTACACCTTC.

This clonotype was observed many times. The chain links TRBV15 to TRBJ2-1, with TRBD2 matching over 9 bases. Germline CDR1 reads LNHNV; CDR2 reads YYDKDF (reference sequence). The CDR3 length is 17 residues. V gave up 7 bases and J gave up 8 bases; unmatched junction bases: 18. CDR3 residues: CATKGRGSRGGEDEQFF. CDR3 coding DNA: TGTGCCACCAAGGGAAGAGGTTCGCGGGGGGGCGAGGATGAGCAGTTCTTC.

The V call is TRBV12-3 or TRBV12-4, the J call TRBJ2-1, with TRBD2 matching over 8 bases. J lost 0 bases, V lost 4 bases, and 2 bases had no gene match. The CDR3 consists of 15 residues. In DNA form, the CDR3 reads TGTGCCAGCAGTTCCGGGACTAGCTCCTACAATGAGCAGTTCTTC. Its translation: CASSSGTSSYNEQFF.

This clonotype was observed at least ten times. This sequence joins TRBV11-2 and TRBJ2-7, with 7 bases lining up with TRBD1. This CDR3 spans 14 amino acids. Trimming removed 4 bases from V and 7 bases from J; junction bases left unmatched: 10. The germline CDR1 and CDR2 sequences are SGHAT and FQNNGV. This CDR3 reads CASSWVRQGLEQYF. The CDR3, as DNA: TGTGCCAGCAGCTGGGTACGACAGGGTTTGGAGCAGTACTTC.

This clonotype is a singleton in its sample. The chain carries TRBV11-2 and TRBJ1-1; 9 nucleotides line up with TRBD1. The germline CDR1 and CDR2 sequences are SGHAT and FQNNGV. The junction had 3 bases not matched to a gene; V was cut back by 1 base and J by 9 bases. This CDR3 is 13 amino acids long. In DNA form, the CDR3 reads TGTGCCAGCAGCTTAGCCGGGACAGGGCAAGCTTTCTTT. Protein product: CASSLAGTGQAFF.

The sample holds many counts of this clonotype. V is TRBV5-1 and J is TRBJ2-1, with 8 positions matching TRBD2. The CDR3 is 17 residues long. Germline V lookup: CDR1 SGHRS, CDR2 YFSETQ. The J segment lost 0 bases and the V segment lost 2 bases, leaving 7 bases of the junction unmatched. CDR3 region: CASSLVRGESSYNEQFF. In DNA, the CDR3 is TGCGCCAGCAGCTTAGTGCGGGGGGAATCCTCCTACAATGAGCAGTTCTTC. The full variable domain, with the rest looked up from reference TRBV5-1 and TRBJ2-1, is KAGVTQTPRYLIKTRGQQVTLSCSPISGHRSVSWYQQTPGQGLQFLFEYFSETQRNKGNFPGRFSGRQFSNSRSEMNVSTLELGDSALYLCASSLVRGESSYNEQFFGPGTRLTVL.

Many counts were recorded for this clonotype. V usage is TRBV5-1 and J usage is TRBJ1-6, with 9 bases fitting TRBD1. With V trimmed by 3 bases and J by 6 bases, 4 bases remained unmatched. This CDR3 is built from 15 residues. In germline, CDR1 is SGHRS, CDR2 YFSETQ. The CDR3 nucleotides read TGCGCCAGCAGCTCTAGGGACAGGGCTAATTCACCCCTCCACTTT. Residues: CASSSRDRANSPLHF.

This clonotype was seen at least ten times. The chain uses TRBV12-3 or TRBV12-4 and TRBJ2-2; D is possibly TRBD2 (5 bases). The V end lost 6 bases, the J end lost 7 bases, and 9 bases lay between the germline ends. CDR3 length equals 12 residues. CDR3 in DNA: TGTGCCAGCAGCGGAGGTCGCGGGGAGCTGTTTTTT. Encoded protein: CASSGGRGELFF.